This entry features one T cell receptor beta chain sequence. Its specificity is unknown. This record comes from a study of shared clonotypes between healthy human individuals. Study-wide findings and caveats: Enrolling few donors narrowed the genetic and exposure-history diversity that was represented.

Several immunoSEQ plates received, in even portions, the genomic DNA of each subset. Sequencing used immunoSEQ multiplex PCR; TCRdb keeps in-frame clones, though not all of them. The repertoire holds around 2.3 million clones, with almost 96% as singletons. This CDR3 comprises 11 residues. V dropped 7 bases and J dropped 4 bases, with 7 bases sitting between them. Germline loops: CDR1 SNHLY, CDR2 FYNNEI. The sequence was obtained from a man aged 18 to 30 in good health. Sequencing input: naive CD4+ T cells sorted from blood. Subset: CD45RA+ positively selected. The chain joins TRBV2 to TRBJ1-2; D gene ambiguous. The DNA of the CDR3 is TGTGCCAGCAAGTACCTCTATGGCTACACCTTC. Translation: CASKYLYGYTF.